Listed here are 23 T cell receptor beta chains from one sample, sequenced in a study of PD-1 blockade in classical Hodgkin lymphoma. This table comes from immunoSEQ multiplex PCR, and its TCRdb copy is limited to in-frame clones, with some not included. The data show some 100,000 clones, about 93% seen once. Time point defined: cycle 4 day 1 (C4D1), after more than five weeks of nivolumab. Each patient relapsed following autologous stem cell transplantation, and prior brentuximab vedotin exposure differed. This sample comprised peripheral blood mononuclear cells (PBMCs), obtained before the fourth cycle of nivolumab. These receptors came from a human donor with classical Hodgkin lymphoma.

Comments on this clone: Germline and junction disagree at one end, which may indicate a read error. The chain employs TRBV28 and TRBJ1-1; D remains unclear. This CDR3 comprises 14 residues. The V gene's germline CDR1 is MDHEN and CDR2 SYDVKM. The CDR3 reads CASTIPVSNSEAFF. The CDR3 DNA reads TGTGCCAGCACTATTCCGGTGTCGAACTCTGAAGCTTTCTTT.

V and J are TRBV7-9 and TRBJ2-3; D is undetermined. V lost 2 bases to trimming and J lost 4 bases, with 7 bases between them. The CDR3 is 13 residues long. The germline V gene encodes CDR1 SEHNR and CDR2 FQNEAQ (reference sequence). DNA of the CDR3: TGTGCCAGCAGCTTAAGTGGGGCAGATACGCAGTATTTT. It yields the protein CASSLSGADTQYF.

V gene TRBV11-2 combines with J gene TRBJ2-3; D call uncertain. The CDR3 spans 12 residues. V was clipped by 1 base and J by 5 bases, with 4 bases between them. CDR1 and CDR2 (germline): SGHAT, FQNNGV. The CDR3: CASSLVGDTQYF. DNA of the CDR3: TGTGCCAGCAGCTTAGTGGGAGATACGCAGTATTTT.

The chain couples TRBV28 to TRBJ1-5; tentatively, D is TRBD1 (5 bases). V was pared by 8 bases and J by 7 bases, with 18 bases between. Germline lookup yields CDR1 MDHEN and CDR2 SYDVKM. The CDR3 loop spans 14 amino acids. The DNA for the CDR3 is TGTGCCAGCTCCCAACTCGTGAGGGGCCAGCCCCAGCATTTT. Protein: CASSQLVRGQPQHF.

J is TRBJ1-1 and V is TRBV30; 8 positions match TRBD1. The CDR3 runs to 17 residues. With V trimmed by 0 bases and J by 1 base, 10 bases remained unmatched. Germline V lookup: CDR1 GTSNPN, CDR2 SVGIG (reference sequence). The CDR3 is CAWSVWQGALRNTEAFF. DNA of the CDR3: TGTGCCTGGAGTGTATGGCAGGGGGCGTTGAGGAACACTGAAGCTTTCTTT.

As regards this clone: Other nucleotide sequences in the sample specify the same CDR3. CDR3 sequence (DNA): TGTGCCAGTAGTATCGGGGGACAGGGAGCCTACGAGCAGTACTTC. Amino acids: CASSIGGQGAYEQYF. V is TRBV19 and J is TRBJ2-7; 9 bases align to TRBD1. CDR3 size: 15 residues. Per germline, CDR1 LNHDA and CDR2 SQIVND (reference sequence). V lost 3 bases to trimming and J lost 2 bases; unmatched junction nucleotides: 5.

The chain recombines TRBV5-1 with TRBJ2-5; 11 bases are shared with TRBD2. With 4 bases clipped from V and 5 bases from J, the junction kept 10 bases outside the gene matches. In germline, CDR1 is SGHRS, CDR2 YFSETQ. This CDR3 has 16 amino acids. The CDR3 region has the DNA TGCGCCAGCAGCCAAATACTAGCGGGAGTCCAGGAGACCCAGTACTTC. Translation: CASSQILAGVQETQYF.

The chain couples TRBV6-6 to TRBJ2-7, with TRBD1 as a possible D gene (6 bases). This CDR3 is built from 13 residues. V was cut by 4 bases and J by 6 bases, with 13 bases left in between. Germline V gene sequence: CDR1 MNHNY, CDR2 SVGAGI (reference sequence). In DNA form, the CDR3 reads TGTGCCAGCAGTTCCCCACAGGGCGCCGAGCAGTACTTC. Protein: CASSSPQGAEQYF.

J is TRBJ1-4 and V is TRBV7-8; D unclear. Trimming removed 5 bases from V and 3 bases from J, with 13 bases in between. The germline V gene has CDR1 SGHVS and CDR2 FQNEAQ. The CDR3 totals 15 residues. CDR3 residues: CASSPRAGSNEKLFF. CDR3 DNA: TGTGCCAGCAGCCCACGGGCGGGTTCTAATGAAAAACTGTTTTTT.

V and J are TRBV28 and TRBJ1-1; no clear D gene. V shed 8 bases and J shed 0 bases, with 7 bases lying between them. CDR3 length: 12 amino acids. Looked up from germline, CDR1 is MDHEN and CDR2 is SYDVKM. The CDR3 nucleotides read TGTGCCAGCGGGTATGTGAACACTGAAGCTTTCTTT. Amino acids: CASGYVNTEAFF.

This clone was picked up a small number of times. The chain combines TRBV19 with TRBJ2-1; D remains ambiguous. There are 18 residues in the CDR3. CDR1 is LNHDA and CDR2 is SQIVND in the germline V gene (reference sequence). V was shortened by 6 bases and J by 0 bases, with 21 bases between the two germline ends. CDR3 protein: CASSSLGSSSSSYNEQFF. The DNA of the CDR3 is TGTGCCAGTAGCTCCTTGGGCAGCTCGTCTAGCTCCTACAATGAGCAGTTCTTC. Combining the CDR3 with reference TRBV19 and TRBJ2-1 gives the whole variable domain DGGITQSPKYLFRKEGQNVTLSCEQNLNHDAMYWYRQDPGQGLRLIYYSQIVNDFQKGDIAEGYSVSREKKESFPLTVTSAQKNPTAFYLCASSSLGSSSSSYNEQFFGPGTRLTVL.

The chain joins TRBV19 to TRBJ2-2, with a tentative D call TRBD1 (6 bases). The CDR3 contains 14 residues. The V gene's germline CDR1 is LNHDA and CDR2 SQIVND (reference sequence). Trimming pared 7 bases from V and 4 bases from J, leaving 13 bases between. The CDR3 DNA reads as TGTGCCAGTACGGGGCCAGGGGTCACCGGGGAGCTGTTTTTT. Amino acids: CASTGPGVTGELFF.

The rearrangement joins TRBV7-2 to TRBJ2-7; TRBD2 agrees at 15 bases. The CDR3 is 16 amino acids. Trimming took 5 bases from V and 1 from J; bases not matched to a gene: 3. CDR1 is SGHTA, CDR2 FQGNSA, per germline. This CDR3 reads CASSAGLAGGSYEQYF. CDR3 DNA sequence: TGTGCCAGCAGCGCGGGACTAGCGGGAGGTTCCTACGAGCAGTACTTC.

This clone was counted a single time. CDR3 sequence: CASSRLAPTDTQYF. The CDR3 coding sequence is TGTGCCAGCAGTAGACTAGCGCCCACAGATACGCAGTATTTT. The V and J genes are TRBV27 and TRBJ2-3; 8 bases are a match to TRBD2. Germline-derived CDR1 and CDR2 are MNHEY and SMNVEV (reference sequence). CDR3 length: 14 residues. With V trimmed by 5 bases and J by 2 bases, 3 bases remained unmatched.

This chain joins TRBV27 and TRBJ2-1; D remains unclear. Germline V gene lookup returns CDR1 MNHEY and CDR2 SMNVEV (reference sequence). The V end lost 3 bases, the J end lost 0 bases, and 24 bases lay between the germline ends. CDR3 length: 20 residues. The CDR3 DNA sequence: TGTGCCAGCAGTTTCTTCACCTTTCCAGTGCGGCAGAGCTCCTACAATGAGCAGTTCTTC. Translating gives CASSFFTFPVRQSSYNEQFF.

This clone was found a few times. V is TRBV6-1 and J is TRBJ1-2; D is perhaps TRBD1 (6 bases). The CDR3 totals 14 residues. V shed 6 bases and J shed 4 bases, with 15 bases lying between them. Per the germline V gene, CDR1 is MNHNS and CDR2 is SASEGT. CDR3: CASRGLGGPYGYTF. In nucleotides, the CDR3 is TGTGCCAGCAGAGGTCTGGGGGGCCCCTATGGCTACACCTTC.

This chain connects TRBV7-8 to TRBJ2-7; 7 bases are a match to TRBD2. Germline V gene lookup returns CDR1 SGHVS and CDR2 FQNEAQ. The CDR3 runs to 15 residues. V was pared by 1 base and J by 4 bases, with 7 bases of the junction left unmatched. CDR3 sequence reads: CASSLEVSGYYEQYF. The CDR3 nucleotides are TGTGCCAGCAGCTTAGAGGTTAGCGGGTATTACGAGCAGTACTTC.

This rearrangement joins TRBV7-9 to TRBJ1-1, with 7 bases identical to TRBD1. This CDR3 has 18 residues. The V gene end was trimmed by 1 base and the J gene end by 1 base; junction bases not matched to a gene: 12. Germline CDR1 SEHNR, CDR2 FQNEAQ (reference sequence). The CDR3 reads CASSLVMGQSPSNTEAFF. In DNA form, the CDR3 reads TGTGCCAGCAGCTTAGTAATGGGACAGTCCCCATCGAACACTGAAGCTTTCTTT. The full variable domain, its missing parts supplied by reference TRBV7-9 and TRBJ1-1, is DTGVSQNPRHKITKRGQNVTFRCDPISEHNRLYWYRQTLGQGPEFLTYFQNEAQLEKSRLLSDRFSAERPKGSFSTLEIQRTEQGDSAMYLCASSLVMGQSPSNTEAFFGQGTRLTVV.

J is TRBJ2-3 and V is TRBV5-6, with D perhaps matching TRBD1 (5 bases). V dropped 3 bases and J dropped 3 bases, with 17 bases sitting between them. The CDR3 is 16 residues long. Germline V gene lookup returns CDR1 SGHDT and CDR2 YYEEEE. As DNA, the CDR3 is TGTGCCAGCAGCTGGGGCGGTGGGTCTGTGACAGATACGCAGTATTTT. The encoded protein is CASSWGGGSVTDTQYF. Together with reference TRBV5-6 and TRBJ2-3, the CDR3 gives the full variable domain: DAGVTQSPTHLIKTRGQQVTLRCSPKSGHDTVSWYQQALGQGPQFIFQYYEEEERQRGNFPDRFSGHQFPNYSSELNVNALLLGDSALYLCASSWGGGSVTDTQYFGPGTRLTVL.

This clone was recorded only once. This chain connects TRBV28 to TRBJ2-7; 9 bases are shared with TRBD2. This CDR3 contains 15 residues. The V gene's germline CDR1 is MDHEN and CDR2 SYDVKM. V dropped 5 bases and J dropped 2; count of bases not matched to a gene: 7. The CDR3 here is CASSPIAGAAYEQYF. CDR3 DNA sequence: TGTGCCAGCAGTCCCATAGCGGGAGCGGCCTACGAGCAGTACTTC.

There are a few counts of this clone. The chain has TRBV10-3 and TRBJ1-1; perhaps TRBD1 as D (5 bases). Germline CDR1 ENHRY, CDR2 SYGVKD. The ends were cut back, 10 bases at V and 3 bases at J, with 12 bases in the middle. CDR3 length: 12 residues. CDR3 region: CASSDSDTEAFF. As DNA, the CDR3 is TGTGCCAGCTCCGACAGCGACACTGAAGCTTTCTTT.

The rearrangement joins TRBV5-1 to TRBJ2-2; D perhaps matches TRBD1 (6 bases). In germline, CDR1 is SGHRS, CDR2 YFSETQ. The V end was cut by 0 bases, the J end by 6 bases, with 12 bases between. CDR3 size: 15 residues. The CDR3 DNA sequence: TGCGCCAGCAGCTTGGATACAGGGTGGGCCGGGGAGCTGTTTTTT. It yields the protein CASSLDTGWAGELFF.

The chain recombines TRBV9 with TRBJ1-2; 12 nucleotides line up with TRBD1. The CDR3 loop spans 17 amino acids. V lost 4 bases to trimming and J lost 6 bases; unmatched junction nucleotides: 13. Germline V CDR1 and CDR2: SGDLS, YYNGEE. The CDR3 bases are TGTGCCAGCAGCCTTATACCGGGACAGGGGGCGAGGGATGGCTACACCTTC. Amino acids: CASSLIPGQGARDGYTF.